The subject of this entry is one TCR beta chain. The antigen is not known. The data were taken from a study of T cell responses to AZD1222 COVID-19 vaccine. Study results and limitations: There were mostly white British donors and more females than males, and clonal diversity was possibly underestimated. Close to half of spike-specific TCRs reportedly recognize unmutated variant regions.

Clones were read by immunoSEQ multiplex PCR, and TCRdb kept only the in-frame ones, dropping some. There are around 110,000 clones in the sample; 75% to 90% occur only once, and about 5% lies in the top ten. Germline values: CDR1 KGHDR, CDR2 SFDVKD. This CDR3 region has 12 residues. Trimming cost V 8 bases and J 1 base, with 7 bases left between them. Here the sequenced sample was peripheral blood, taken on day 0 of AZD1222 vaccination. J is TRBJ1-1 and V is TRBV24-1; unclear D gene. The sequence was obtained from an adult in good health. CDR3: CATMSGNTEAFF. In DNA, the CDR3 is TGTGCCACCATGTCAGGGAACACTGAAGCTTTCTTT.